Below are 20 T cell receptor beta chains sequenced from a single sample in a study of cytomegalovirus exposure and HLA in healthy donors (dated 2017 in TCRdb). Libraries came from the immunoSEQ multiplex PCR assay. For the multiplex PCR, a mixture combining 60 forward primers for TCR Vbeta segments and 13 reverse primers for TCR Jbeta segments was used. This is the immuneACCESS table as TCRdb keeps it, with only in-frame sequences that have V and J called. A part of the clones is gone; compared with another copy, unresolved V genes explain less than half, and the rest is unexplained. This sample lists fewer than 200,000 clones; approximately 11% were detected once. Roughly 7.7% of the sample belongs to the ten largest clones. Specimen: PBMCs. These receptors were taken from a man between 50 and 59 years old in good health and CMV-seropositive.

Only a few counts were recorded for this clone. The chain joins TRBV2 to TRBJ2-7, with 8 bases matching TRBD1. Germline V gene data show CDR1 as SNHLY and CDR2 as FYNNEI. The CDR3 length is 15 residues. V gave up 3 bases and J gave up 2 bases; unmatched junction bases: 6. CDR3 nucleotide sequence: TGTGCCAGCAGTGATTTACAGGGGGAAGCCTACGAGCAGTACGTC. Its protein product is CASSDLQGEAYEQYV.

The rearrangement joins TRBV5-8 to TRBJ1-2; D remains unclear. The CDR3 loop spans 14 amino acids. In germline, CDR1 is SGHTS, CDR2 YDEGEE. V lost 4 bases and J lost 1, with 11 bases in between. CDR3: CASSRRPGNYGYTF. DNA of the CDR3: TGTGCCAGCAGCCGTAGGCCGGGTAACTATGGCTACACCTTC.

This chain joins TRBV14 and TRBJ2-7; 10 bases line up with TRBD2. The CDR3 totals 16 residues. V trimming: 5 bases; J trimming: 7 bases; junction bases outside the gene matches: 14. Germline V lookup: CDR1 SGHDN, CDR2 FVKESK. The CDR3 region is CASSDGGSGGFEEQYV. In DNA, the CDR3 is TGTGCCAGCAGCGACGGTGGTAGCGGGGGGTTCGAGGAGCAGTACGTC.

This clone was detected only a few times. The V gene is TRBV5-3, the J gene TRBJ1-2, with 9 bases matching TRBD1. TRBV5-3 is filed as an ORF, its function uncertain. The CDR3 totals 14 residues. V lost 4 bases to trimming and J lost 5 bases; unmatched junction nucleotides: 6. CDR3 coding DNA: TGTGCCAGAAGCCGAAAAGGGACAGGGTATGGCTACACCTTC. Its translation is CARSRKGTGYGYTF.

Of note for this clone: No conserved phenylalanine or tryptophan ends this CDR3, so it is likely a read error. The chain combines TRBV6-1 with TRBJ1-2; unclear D gene. This CDR3 region has 14 residues. The germline CDR1 and CDR2 sequences are MNHNS and SASEGT. Trimming shortened V by 2 bases and J by 3 bases, and 10 bases separated the two germline ends. The CDR3 bases are TGTGCCAGCAGTGAACTAGGGTGGGACTATGGCTACACCCTC. This codes for CASSELGWDYGYTL.

V usage is TRBV4-1 and J usage is TRBJ1-6; the D gene is possibly TRBD1 (5 bases). V lost 0 bases and J 9 bases, leaving 12 bases between the germline ends. Germline CDR1 is MGHRA and CDR2 is YSYEKL. The CDR3 contains 15 residues. The CDR3 is CASSQEPGRASPLHF. CDR3 bases: TGCGCCAGCAGCCAAGAGCCAGGGCGAGCTTCACCCCTCCACTTT.

The V and J genes are TRBV6-5 and TRBJ1-2; maybe TRBD1 (5 bases). V was cut by 5 bases and J by 1 base, with 14 bases left in between. The CDR3 length is 15 residues. Germline CDR1 MNHEY, CDR2 SVGAGI. CDR3: CASSRYGTGNYGYTF. CDR3 coding DNA: TGTGCCAGCAGTCGCTACGGGACTGGTAACTATGGCTACACCTTC.

This chain links TRBV14 with TRBJ2-2; 7 positions match TRBD1. The CDR3 sequence is 15 residues long. The germline V gene encodes CDR1 SGHDN and CDR2 FVKESK. Trimming cost V 6 bases and J 1 base; bases outside gene matches: 5. CDR3 DNA: TGTGCCAGCAGAGAACAGGGGCTGAACACCGGGGAGCTGTTTTTT. Translating gives CASREQGLNTGELFF.

The chain links TRBV19 to TRBJ1-4; D is undetermined. From germline, CDR1 is LNHDA and CDR2 SQIVND (reference sequence). This CDR3 is 13 amino acids long. Trimming shortened V by 7 bases and J by 4 bases, and 10 bases separated the two germline ends. CDR3 sequence (DNA): TGTGCCAGTACTGAGAGGATTAATGAAAAACTGTTTTTT. Translation: CASTERINEKLFF. Full variable domain (rest looked up from reference TRBV19 and TRBJ1-4): DGGITQSPKYLFRKEGQNVTLSCEQNLNHDAMYWYRQDPGQGLRLIYYSQIVNDFQKGDIAEGYSVSREKKESFPLTVTSAQKNPTAFYLCASTERINEKLFFGSGTQLSVL.

This clone was found a few times. This rearrangement joins TRBV29-1 to TRBJ1-2, with D tentatively TRBD1 (5 bases). V was shortened by 0 bases and J by 3 bases, with 11 bases between the two germline ends. The CDR3 consists of 14 residues. The germline V gene has CDR1 SQVTM and CDR2 ANQGSEA. CDR3 in DNA: TGCAGCGTTGAAGATGGCGGGGGGTACTATGGCTACACCTTC. Amino acids: CSVEDGGGYYGYTF.

This clone was found a few times. The chain couples TRBV10-2 to TRBJ1-6; 7 bases align to TRBD1. This CDR3 is built from 13 residues. Germline V CDR1 and CDR2: WSHSY, SAAADI. The V gene end was trimmed by 6 bases and the J gene end by 8 bases; junction bases not matched to a gene: 4. The chain's CDR3 is CASRDREDSPLHF. The CDR3 region has the DNA TGCGCCAGCAGAGACAGGGAGGATTCACCCCTCCACTTT.

The chain couples TRBV27 to TRBJ1-6; 7 bases match TRBD1. Per germline, CDR1 MNHEY and CDR2 SMNVEV (reference sequence). Unmatched junction bases numbered 9, after V lost 3 bases and J lost 10 bases. This CDR3 is built from 15 residues. In DNA, the CDR3 is TGTGCCAGCAGTTTCGCGGACAGGTCGGGCTCACCCCTCCACTTT. Translation gives CASSFADRSGSPLHF.

The genes are TRBV30 and TRBJ1-2; tentative D call: TRBD1 (5 bases). The CDR3 length is 11 residues. Germline V gene lookup returns CDR1 GTSNPN and CDR2 SVGIG (reference sequence). The V gene lost 4 bases and the J gene lost 8 bases, with 11 bases spanning the gap. Here the CDR3 DNA reads TGTGCCTGGATGCAGGGCTGGGGCTACACCTTC. The encoded protein is CAWMQGWGYTF.

V gene TRBV25-1 combines with J gene TRBJ1-5; D is ambiguous. The CDR3 has 13 residues. The V gene lost 4 bases and the J gene lost 3 bases, with 7 bases spanning the gap. Germline lookup yields CDR1 MGHDK and CDR2 SYGVNS. This chain's CDR3 is CASSAGSNQPQHF. CDR3 nucleotide sequence: TGTGCCAGCAGTGCGGGGTCCAATCAGCCCCAGCATTTT.

J is TRBJ2-5 and V is TRBV29-1; D perhaps matches TRBD2 (5 bases). The germline V and J ends were trimmed by 4 bases and 4 bases, with 7 bases remaining between them. Germline V gene lookup returns CDR1 SQVTM and CDR2 ANQGSEA. The CDR3 runs 11 residues. Here the CDR3 reads CSVAGSETQYF. The CDR3 coding sequence is TGCAGCGTTGCGGGGTCAGAGACCCAGTACTTC.

This clone was seen a handful of times. This chain joins TRBV29-1 and TRBJ1-1; a weak D match, TRBD1 (5 bases). Trimming left V 6 bases short and J 0 bases short, with 8 bases between. The CDR3 runs to 12 residues. Germline lookup yields CDR1 SQVTM and CDR2 ANQGSEA. In DNA form, the CDR3 reads TGCAGCGTAACAGGCATGAACACTGAAGCTTTCTTT. Protein sequence: CSVTGMNTEAFF.

Only one count was recorded for this clone. The rearrangement joins TRBV27 to TRBJ2-7; 9 bases fit TRBD1. The CDR3 spans 13 residues. Germline-derived CDR1 and CDR2 are MNHEY and SMNVEV (reference sequence). With 6 bases clipped from V and 3 bases from J, the junction kept 3 bases outside the gene matches. The CDR3 region has the DNA TGTGCCAGCAGGGGACAGGGTTTCTACGAGCAGTACGTC. Protein sequence: CASRGQGFYEQYV.

This clone has a handful of counts. The rearrangement uses TRBV6-1 and TRBJ1-1; D perhaps matches TRBD1 (5 bases). The germline V gene encodes CDR1 MNHNS and CDR2 SASEGT. Trimming took off 7 bases at V and 4 bases at J, with 16 bases between the two ends. The CDR3 is 14 amino acids. The DNA of the CDR3 is TGTGCCAGCACCTCAAGTGGGGGAGGCACTGAAGCTTTCTTT. Amino acid sequence: CASTSSGGGTEAFF.

This chain joins TRBV6-7 and TRBJ2-1; 9 positions agree with TRBD1. TRBV6-7 is flagged as an ORF with uncertain function. The CDR3 consists of 15 residues. V shed 0 bases and J 6 bases; nucleotides not matched to a gene: 3. The CDR3 DNA reads as TGTGCCAGCAGTTACTCGAGGGACAGGGCCAATGAGCAGTTCTTC. The encoded protein is CASSYSRDRANEQFF.

The chain has TRBV5-4 and TRBJ1-5, with 10 bases identical to TRBD1. CDR1 SGHNT and CDR2 YYREEE come from the germline V gene (reference sequence). Losses at the gene ends were 4 bases for V and 6 bases for J; bases not matched to a gene: 4. The CDR3 is made up of 14 amino acids. For the CDR3, the DNA is TGTGCCAGCAGCCTGGACAGGGGGGTTCAGCCCCAGCATTTT. Translating gives CASSLDRGVQPQHF.